This TCR beta chain comes out of a study of T cell responses to AZD1222 COVID-19 vaccine. Background on the study: Second doses that came at about 4 or about 12 weeks were put together.

The germline gives CDR1 SGHTA, CDR2 FQGNSA. This CDR3 spans 13 amino acids. V was shortened by 4 bases and J by 3 bases, with 7 bases between the two germline ends. Whole-study results and caveats: White British ancestry dominated among donors, who included more females, and clonal diversity was possibly underestimated. Spike-wide vaccine-associated CD4 TCRs dominated at 160-218 and 743-854.

With regard to this clone: Its antigen is unknown.

TCRdb keeps only in-frame clones here, not all; method: immunoSEQ multiplex PCR. The table has some 140,000 clones, approximately 92% seen once. The clonotype comes from an adult in good health. The rearrangement uses TRBV7-2 and TRBJ1-3, with no clear D. Source: peripheral blood, taken on day 0 of AZD1222 vaccination. The CDR3 region has the DNA TGTGCCAGCAGCTCTCCAGGTGGAAACACCATATATTTT. Translated: CASSSPGGNTIYF. The variable domain in full, with the rest retrieved from reference TRBV7-2 and TRBJ1-3, is GAGVSQSPSNKVTEKGKDVELRCDPISGHTALYWYRQSLGQGLEFLIYFQGNSAPDKSGLPSDRFSAERTGGSVSTLTIQRTQQEDSAVYLCASSSPGGNTIYFGEGSWLTVV.